Below, 30 T cell receptor beta chains from the same sample are listed, as sequenced in a study of T-cell memory formation after mild COVID-19. TCRdb used MiXCR to reprocess the 5' RACE reads, holding one entry per CDR3 protein. Counted here are roughly 130,000 distinct CDR3 sequences, approximately 5.9% occurring once; the ten biggest clones make up approximately 2%. Sequencing input: PBMCs or a T cell subset sorted from them (not recorded which). The receptor source for this set is an adult woman who had mild COVID-19 (a few samples of this study predate the infection). Cell type and time point are not known.

This clonotype was observed a few times. This chain uses TRBV20-1 with TRBJ1-5; 7 bases agree with TRBD1. The CDR3 has 15 amino acids. From germline, CDR1 is DFQATT and CDR2 SNEGSKA (reference sequence). V lost 6 bases, J lost 7 bases, and 15 bases stayed unmatched. CDR3 in DNA: TGCAGTGCCCCTAAAATTCCAGGGGGGAGGCAGCCCCAGCATTTT. Translated: CSAPKIPGGRQPQHF.

The chain couples TRBV3-1 to TRBJ2-7; D might be TRBD1 (5 bases). V was clipped by 0 bases and J by 4 bases, with 13 bases between them. The CDR3 is 15 residues long. In germline, CDR1 is LGHDT, CDR2 YNNKEL (reference sequence). CDR3 region: CASSQERVKGYEQYF. The CDR3 coding sequence is TGTGCCAGCAGCCAAGAGAGAGTCAAGGGGTACGAGCAGTACTTC.

The genes are TRBV9 and TRBJ1-5; maybe TRBD1 (5 bases). Between the trimmed V and J ends, which lost 0 bases and 0 bases, there was a span of 7 bases. Per the germline V gene, CDR1 is SGDLS and CDR2 is YYNGEE. The length of the CDR3 is 15 residues. CDR3 sequence: CASSVEGHSNQPQHF. For the CDR3, the DNA is TGTGCCAGCAGCGTAGAGGGGCATAGCAATCAGCCCCAGCATTTT.

In this sample, this clonotype turned up many times. CDR3 sequence: CASSLALLAGGGETQYF. Written as DNA, the CDR3 is TGTGCCAGCAGCTTAGCGCTACTAGCGGGAGGTGGGGAGACCCAGTACTTC. The V call is TRBV7-8, the J call TRBJ2-5, with TRBD2 matching 12 bases. Trimming removed 0 bases from V and 5 bases from J; junction bases left unmatched: 7. The CDR3 runs 17 residues. Germline V lookup: CDR1 SGHVS, CDR2 FQNEAQ.

This clonotype showed up many times. The chain links TRBV5-1 to TRBJ2-7, with 9 bases that match TRBD1. Germline V gene lookup returns CDR1 SGHRS and CDR2 YFSETQ. This CDR3 comprises 14 residues. Losses at the gene ends were 1 base for V and 3 bases for J; bases not matched to a gene: 2. Written as DNA, the CDR3 is TGCGCCAGCAGCTTGACAGGGGGCAACTACGAGCAGTACTTC. This sequence encodes CASSLTGGNYEQYF.

This clonotype was seen a handful of times. The chain links TRBV13 to TRBJ1-5; D possibly corresponds to TRBD1 (5 bases). The CDR3 has 14 residues. V lost 0 bases and J lost 9, with 12 bases in between. CDR1 PRHDT and CDR2 FYEKMQ come from the germline V gene (reference sequence). The CDR3 DNA reads as TGTGCCAGCAGCTTAGGGGGACGGAGCTTGCCCCAGCATTTT. Residues: CASSLGGRSLPQHF.

There are many counts of this clonotype. The chain joins TRBV12-3 or TRBV12-4 to TRBJ1-5, with unresolved D. V was clipped by 3 bases and J by 5 bases, with 8 bases between them. The CDR3 is 13 residues long. The CDR3 spells CASSFSGDQPQHF. The CDR3 bases are TGTGCCAGCAGTTTTTCTGGGGATCAGCCCCAGCATTTT.

The genes are TRBV6-2 or TRBV6-3 and TRBJ2-1, with 16 nucleotides matching TRBD2. CDR3 length: 19 amino acids. The J segment lost 1 base and the V segment lost 0 bases, leaving 3 bases of the junction unmatched. CDR1 and CDR2 (germline): MNHEY, SVGEGT. DNA of the CDR3: TGTGCCAGCAGTTACTCGGGACTAGCGGGAGGGCGTTCCTACAATGAGCAGTTCTTC. Amino acids: CASSYSGLAGGRSYNEQFF.

This clonotype was seen a few times. The gene calls are TRBV5-1 and TRBJ2-7; perhaps TRBD1 as D (5 bases). V lost 4 bases and J 5 bases, leaving 16 bases between the germline ends. The CDR3 loop spans 14 amino acids. CDR1 and CDR2 (germline): SGHRS, YFSETQ. CDR3 in DNA: TGCGCCAGCAGCCTGGAAAGTGGGGCAAACGAGCAGTACTTC. This sequence encodes CASSLESGANEQYF.

This rearrangement joins TRBV12-3 or TRBV12-4 to TRBJ2-1; D ambiguous. V lost 5 bases and J 2 bases, leaving 13 bases between the germline ends. CDR3 length equals 15 residues. The CDR3 region has the DNA TGTGCCAGCAGTCTCGGGCGGAAACCCTACAATGAGCAGTTCTTC. Protein: CASSLGRKPYNEQFF.

This clonotype was found many times. The chain joins TRBV5-1 to TRBJ2-2; no reliable D call. CDR1 is SGHRS and CDR2 is YFSETQ in the germline V gene. This CDR3 is built from 16 residues. V lost 2 bases and J lost 4, with 15 bases in between. This chain's CDR3 is CASSFDGSTSTGELFF. CDR3 sequence (DNA): TGCGCCAGCAGCTTCGATGGCTCGACGAGCACCGGGGAGCTGTTTTTT. The full variable domain, completed using reference TRBV5-1 and TRBJ2-2, is KAGVTQTPRYLIKTRGQQVTLSCSPISGHRSVSWYQQTPGQGLQFLFEYFSETQRNKGNFPGRFSGRQFSNSRSEMNVSTLELGDSALYLCASSFDGSTSTGELFFGEGSRLTVL.

To note about this clonotype: Just one base apart from a much larger clone, this may be a read error. The conserved final phenylalanine or tryptophan is absent from the CDR3, which likely points to a read error. This rearrangement joins TRBV5-1 to TRBJ2-4; D is undetermined. This CDR3 is built from 12 residues. Germline loops: CDR1 SGHRS, CDR2 YFSETQ. V lost 0 bases and J 6 bases, leaving 4 bases between the germline ends. CDR3: CASSLEGNIQYL. The CDR3 region has the DNA TGCGCCAGCAGCTTGGAGGGAAACATTCAGTACTTA.

This clonotype has at least ten counts. The rearrangement joins TRBV27 to TRBJ1-5; D not certain. Germline assignment: CDR1 MNHEY and CDR2 SMNVEV (reference sequence). CDR3 length equals 15 residues. Trimming cost V 2 bases and J 3 bases, with 11 bases left between them. The CDR3 spells CASSLRPTTNQPQHF. CDR3 DNA sequence: TGTGCCAGCAGTTTACGACCAACCACCAATCAGCCCCAGCATTTT.

This chain links TRBV19 with TRBJ1-2, with D perhaps TRBD1 (5 bases). This CDR3 is built from 13 residues. Trimming pared 3 bases from V and 6 bases from J, leaving 11 bases between. Germline CDR1 reads LNHDA; CDR2 reads SQIVND (reference sequence). The CDR3 sequence: CASSIQGKDGYTF. CDR3 bases: TGTGCCAGTAGTATCCAGGGCAAAGATGGCTACACCTTC.

The J gene is TRBJ2-5, the V gene TRBV12-3 or TRBV12-4, with 7 bases identical to TRBD1. Losses at the gene ends were 1 base for V and 1 base for J; bases not matched to a gene: 0. The CDR3 consists of 14 residues. The CDR3 DNA is TGTGCCAGCAGTTTAGGGACAGGCCAAGAGACCCAGTACTTC. Amino acids: CASSLGTGQETQYF.

This clonotype appeared many times. The V call is TRBV4-1, the J call TRBJ2-5, with 10 bases fitting TRBD2. CDR1 is MGHRA and CDR2 is YSYEKL in the germline V gene. V lost 3 bases to trimming and J lost 2 bases; unmatched junction nucleotides: 12. The CDR3 is made up of 18 amino acids. The CDR3 here is CASSHPINLAGVQETQYF. The CDR3 region has the DNA TGCGCCAGCAGCCACCCGATAAACCTAGCGGGGGTGCAAGAGACCCAGTACTTC.

In its sample, this clonotype was seen many times. This chain uses TRBV12-3 or TRBV12-4 with TRBJ2-1, with 7 bases identical to TRBD2. This CDR3 comprises 15 residues. V was pared by 3 bases and J by 9 bases, with 11 bases of the junction left unmatched. The CDR3 spells CASSFGGGSPGEQFF. CDR3 DNA sequence: TGTGCCAGCAGTTTTGGAGGCGGGAGCCCGGGTGAGCAGTTCTTC.

This clonotype was seen at least ten times. CDR3 residues: CASSLKGEQHGELFF. The CDR3 coding sequence is TGCGCCAGCAGCCTAAAGGGGGAACAGCACGGGGAGCTGTTTTTT. The chain employs TRBV4-3 and TRBJ2-2; TRBD1 might be the D (6 bases). The V gene's germline CDR1 is LGHNA and CDR2 YSLEER. CDR3 length: 15 amino acids. V was shortened by 4 bases and J by 7 bases, with 16 bases between the two germline ends.

This clonotype was observed at least ten times. This sequence joins TRBV5-1 and TRBJ2-1; 10 bases fit TRBD2. J was trimmed by 2 bases and V by 0 bases; bases with no gene match: 2. CDR3 length equals 16 residues. Germline lookup yields CDR1 SGHRS and CDR2 YFSETQ. The CDR3 loop reads CASSLASGSTYNEQFF. The CDR3 DNA sequence: TGCGCCAGCAGCTTGGCTAGCGGGAGTACCTACAATGAGCAGTTCTTC.

The chain has TRBV25-1 and TRBJ2-2, with a possible D match to TRBD2 (5 bases). The V end lost 9 bases, the J end lost 2 bases, and 13 bases lay between the germline ends. This CDR3 is 14 amino acids long. CDR1 MGHDK and CDR2 SYGVNS come from the germline V gene. CDR3 sequence (DNA): TGTGCCAGTCACTCGGGGTCCAACACCGGGGAGCTGTTTTTT. It yields the protein CASHSGSNTGELFF.

This clonotype came up many times. The chain has TRBV5-1 and TRBJ1-2; tentatively, D is TRBD1 (5 bases). The V gene's germline CDR1 is SGHRS and CDR2 YFSETQ. V lost 3 bases, J lost 4 bases, and 7 bases lay in between. The CDR3 has 12 amino acids. CDR3 in amino acids: CASSSDSYGYTF. In DNA, the CDR3 is TGCGCCAGCAGCTCCGACAGCTATGGCTACACCTTC.

This clonotype was seen ten or more times. The chain couples TRBV20-1 to TRBJ1-4; unclear D gene. The V end lost 1 base, the J end lost 8 bases, and 11 bases lay between the germline ends. This CDR3 region has 13 residues. From germline, CDR1 is DFQATT and CDR2 SNEGSKA (reference sequence). The DNA of the CDR3 is TGCAGTGCTAGAGCAGGCGGACGGGAAAAACTGTTTTTT. As protein: CSARAGGREKLFF.

In its sample, this clonotype was seen a few times. The CDR3 DNA reads TGTGCCAGCAGTCGAACTAGCGGGAGGGGCAATGAGCAGTTCTTC. This gives the protein CASSRTSGRGNEQFF. This chain joins TRBV12-3 or TRBV12-4 and TRBJ2-1, with 13 bases that match TRBD2. The CDR3 length is 15 residues. V lost 5 bases and J lost 6; bases outside the gene matches: 4.

This clonotype has ten or more counts. The genes are TRBV9 and TRBJ2-2, with no clear D. The CDR3 length is 15 residues. The germline gives CDR1 SGDLS, CDR2 YYNGEE. V lost 0 bases to trimming and J lost 5 bases, with 11 bases between them. In nucleotides, the CDR3 is TGTGCCAGCAGCGTAGAAGGATGGGTGACCGGGGAGCTGTTTTTT. This gives the protein CASSVEGWVTGELFF. The whole variable domain, filled in from reference TRBV9 and TRBJ2-2, reads DSGVTQTPKHLITATGQRVTLRCSPRSGDLSVYWYQQSLDQGLQFLIQYYNGEERAKGNILERFSAQQFPDLHSELNLSSLELGDSALYFCASSVEGWVTGELFFGEGSRLTVL.

The CDR3, as DNA: TGTGCCAGCAGCCAATGGAGAGCAGGAGACACCGGGGAGCTGTTTTTT. Translation: CASSQWRAGDTGELFF. This rearrangement joins TRBV3-1 to TRBJ2-2, with D unclear. The germline CDR1 and CDR2 sequences are LGHDT and YNNKEL (reference sequence). The CDR3 loop spans 16 amino acids. The germline V and J ends were trimmed by 2 bases and 3 bases, with 13 bases remaining between them.

This clonotype has a count of ten or more. The rearrangement links TRBV4-1 to TRBJ1-2; D unclear. From germline, CDR1 is MGHRA and CDR2 YSYEKL. V shed 6 bases and J shed 7 bases, with 21 bases lying between them. This CDR3 comprises 15 residues. In DNA form, the CDR3 reads TGCGCCAGCAGGTTGACGGGTACTAGTCGTCTTGGCTACACCTTC. Translation gives CASRLTGTSRLGYTF.

This clonotype occurred many times. This chain joins TRBV7-2 and TRBJ2-7; 9 nucleotides agree with TRBD2. Germline V gene data show CDR1 as SGHTA and CDR2 as FQGNSA. This CDR3 has 15 residues. With V trimmed by 2 bases and J by 0 bases, 2 bases remained unmatched. This chain's CDR3 is CASSLKTSGSYEQYF. CDR3 in DNA: TGTGCCAGCAGCTTAAAGACTAGCGGCTCCTACGAGCAGTACTTC.

The V gene is TRBV7-2, the J gene TRBJ2-7, with D possibly TRBD2 on 6 matching bases. Germline lookup yields CDR1 SGHTA and CDR2 FQGNSA. V was pared by 4 bases and J by 1 base, with 14 bases between. CDR3 length equals 15 residues. CDR3: CASSSRLVASYEQYF. CDR3 nucleotides: TGTGCCAGCAGCTCCAGACTAGTAGCTTCCTACGAGCAGTACTTC.

V and J are TRBV5-1 and TRBJ2-3, with D perhaps matching TRBD2 (5 bases). This CDR3 is 15 amino acids long. Germline CDR1 is SGHRS and CDR2 is YFSETQ. V lost 4 bases and J 0 bases, leaving 12 bases between the germline ends. The CDR3, as DNA: TGCGCCAGCAGCCGAGGGAGAGCTAGCACAGATACGCAGTATTTT. This gives the protein CASSRGRASTDTQYF.

Points on this clonotype: It may be a read error: a sequence one base away is much more abundant. V gene TRBV29-1 combines with J gene TRBJ2-3; maybe TRBD2 (5 bases). V lost 7 bases and J 2 bases, leaving 13 bases between the germline ends. Germline-derived CDR1 and CDR2 are SQVTM and ANQGSEA. The CDR3 length is 13 residues. In nucleotides, the CDR3 is TGCAGCGATGAGGGCCCCCACACAGATACGCAGTATTTT. This encodes CSDEGPHTDTQYF.